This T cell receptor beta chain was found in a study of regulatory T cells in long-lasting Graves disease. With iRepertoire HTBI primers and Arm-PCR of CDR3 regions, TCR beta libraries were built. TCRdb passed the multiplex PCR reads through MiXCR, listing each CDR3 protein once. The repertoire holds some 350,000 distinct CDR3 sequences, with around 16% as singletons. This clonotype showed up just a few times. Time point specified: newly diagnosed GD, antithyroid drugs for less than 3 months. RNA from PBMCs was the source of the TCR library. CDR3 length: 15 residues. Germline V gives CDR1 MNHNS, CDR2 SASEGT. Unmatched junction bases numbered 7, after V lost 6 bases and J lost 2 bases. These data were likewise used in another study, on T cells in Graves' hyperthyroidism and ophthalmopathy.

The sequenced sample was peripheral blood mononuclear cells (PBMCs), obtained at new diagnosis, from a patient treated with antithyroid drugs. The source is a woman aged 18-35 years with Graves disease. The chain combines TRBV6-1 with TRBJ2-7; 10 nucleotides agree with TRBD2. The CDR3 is CASRGIAGGTYEQYF. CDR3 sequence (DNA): TGTGCCAGCAGAGGAATAGCGGGGGGCACCTACGAGCAGTACTTC.